This is a list of T cell receptor beta chains from one sample in a study of blood T cell repertoires in COVID-19. This table comes from immunoSEQ multiplex PCR, and its TCRdb copy is limited to in-frame clones, with some not included. The table lists roughly 220,000 clones, over 75% of them singletons. Sequencing was done on a sample of peripheral blood. The source of these receptors is a man at least 80 years old with acute or convalescent COVID-19. CDR3s leave out the opening cysteine and the closing phenylalanine or tryptophan.

v_call	j_call	cdr3_aa
TRBV6-5	TRBJ2-3	ASRTGQGAHTQY
TRBV2	TRBJ2-3	ASTQYPGLAGGPNTDTQY
TRBV2	TRBJ2-2	ASSSGANTGELF
TRBV6-5	TRBJ2-5	ASSYATGGETQY
TRBV11-3	TRBJ2-5	ASRLALQETQY
TRBV5-1	TRBJ2-7	ASSLSVTSGTYEQY
TRBV18	TRBJ2-2	ASSPAGLANSGELF
TRBV7-2	TRBJ2-3	ASVEGSSGSSDTQY
TRBV28	TRBJ1-3	ASSPKQGYSGNTIY
TRBV19	TRBJ2-1	ASSKSGTSNEQF
TRBV2	TRBJ1-6	ASRGTTGSPLH
TRBV19	TRBJ2-2	ASSITWGASNTGELF
TRBV27	TRBJ2-5	ASSGLTTSGFQETQY
TRBV6-5	TRBJ2-1	ASSYRGLAGNEQF
TRBV9	TRBJ2-6	ASSSGYGANVLT
TRBV7-3	TRBJ2-1	ASSFSTGLEQF
TRBV7-9	TRBJ2-5	ASSPGLSGETQY
TRBV2	TRBJ1-2	ASRPVDGYT